The 27 T cell receptor beta chains below all came from one sample that was sequenced in a study of vaccination and CD4 T cells after COVID-19. What these receptors recognize is not known. Indicated time point: late sampling 161 to 241 days after vaccination in three convalescent patients. Regarding treatment: approximately 9-day PBMC culture with coronavirus spike peptide pools or control peptides (ViraFEST assay). An Oncomine TCR Beta short-read assay was used to sequence the DNA from cultured CD4+ T cells. TCRdb processed the PCR reads anew with MiXCR; each CDR3 protein has one entry. This table has some 21,000 distinct CDR3 sequences, around two fifths appearing once. The sample here was CD4+ T cells from blood, cultured in vitro, taken about 7 months after SARS-CoV-2 vaccination. These receptors were collected from a human donor who had recovered from COVID-19.

This clonotype showed up just a few times. The chain combines TRBV20-1 with TRBJ1-2; D might be TRBD1 (6 bases). V lost 3 bases and J 4 bases, leaving 12 bases between the germline ends. CDR1 is DFQATT and CDR2 is SNEGSKA in the germline V gene (reference sequence). The CDR3 length is 13 residues. The CDR3 DNA reads TGCAGTGCTAGCGCGGGACAAACCTATGGCTACACCTTC. This encodes CSASAGQTYGYTF.

This clonotype was recorded a few times. The gene calls are TRBV6-5 and TRBJ1-5; D unresolved. CDR1 MNHEY and CDR2 SVGAGI come from the germline V gene. The V end lost 4 bases, the J end lost 3 bases, and 10 bases lay between the germline ends. The CDR3 is 14 residues long. The CDR3 reads CASSSGAFNQPQHF. In DNA form, the CDR3 reads TGTGCCAGCAGTTCGGGAGCCTTCAATCAGCCCCAGCATTTT.

This chain links TRBV20-1 with TRBJ2-3; TRBD2 matches 9 bases. CDR1 and CDR2 (germline): DFQATT, SNEGSKA (reference sequence). This CDR3 comprises 15 residues. The CDR3 nucleotides are TGCAGGGCCCTCCGCGGGAGGGCCGGGGCAGATACGCAGTATTTT. This sequence encodes CRALRGRAGADTQYF.

This clonotype was detected a few times. CDR3 nucleotides: TGTGCCAGCAGCTTAATGTCGGGGGGCAGTGGTGGCTACACCTTC. Translated: CASSLMSGGSGGYTF. The genes are TRBV7-8 and TRBJ1-2; the D gene is possibly TRBD1 (6 bases). CDR1 and CDR2 from the germline V gene are SGHVS and FQNEAQ. The ends were cut back, 2 bases at V and 7 bases at J, with 17 bases in the middle. CDR3 length: 15 residues. Variable domain in full (rest from reference TRBV7-8 and TRBJ1-2): GAGVSQSPRYKVAKRGQDVALRCDPISGHVSLFWYQQALGQGPEFLTYFQNEAQLDKSGLPSDRFFAERPEGSVSTLKIQRTQQEDSAVYLCASSLMSGGSGGYTFGSGTRLTVV.

This clonotype was recorded only once. The chain links TRBV2 to TRBJ2-3; D unresolved. Per the germline V gene, CDR1 is SNHLY and CDR2 is FYNNEI. This CDR3 contains 12 residues. V lost 6 bases to trimming and J lost 2 bases, with 6 bases between them. The CDR3 region is CASRFSTDTQYF. In nucleotides, the CDR3 is TGTGCCAGCAGGTTCTCCACAGATACGCAGTATTTT.

A few counts support this clonotype. The chain is built from TRBV24-1 and TRBJ2-3, with no clear D. Germline CDR1 reads KGHDR; CDR2 reads SFDVKD. Trimming shortened V by 5 bases and J by 0 bases, and 2 bases separated the two germline ends. This CDR3 has 12 residues. The CDR3 region has the DNA TGTGCCACCAGTGCCAGCACAGATACGCAGTATTTT. Its protein product is CATSASTDTQYF.

The chain carries TRBV6-4 and TRBJ2-5; D is unresolved. Germline V gives CDR1 MRHNA, CDR2 SNTAGT. The CDR3 spans 17 residues. The V gene lost 2 bases and the J gene lost 3 bases, with 19 bases spanning the gap. CDR3 in DNA: TGTGCCAGCAGTGACAAGGGTAGGAGTTTAGCCGAAGAGACCCAGTACTTC. This codes for CASSDKGRSLAEETQYF.

The V call is TRBV6-2 or TRBV6-3, the J call TRBJ2-7; maybe TRBD2 (5 bases). The CDR3 has 15 amino acids. The V gene's germline CDR1 is MNHEY and CDR2 SVGEGT. Trimming shortened V by 5 bases and J by 3 bases, and 17 bases separated the two germline ends. CDR3 sequence (DNA): TGTGCCAGCAGTCCAGGTGCGGGCTCCTTCTACGAGCAGTACTTC. This encodes CASSPGAGSFYEQYF.

This clonotype was observed a few times. The chain joins TRBV7-8 to TRBJ1-5, with D possibly being TRBD1 (5 bases). The CDR3 length is 15 residues. V shed 2 bases and J shed 1 base, with 9 bases lying between them. The V gene's germline CDR1 is SGHVS and CDR2 FQNEAQ. The CDR3 protein is CASSLHRDSNQPQHF. Here the CDR3 DNA reads TGTGCCAGCAGCTTACATCGGGACAGCAATCAGCCCCAGCATTTT.

This clonotype has a handful of counts. V and J are TRBV27 and TRBJ2-7; D gene uncertain. V lost 3 bases to trimming and J lost 2 bases, with 11 bases between them. The CDR3 extends over 14 amino acids. The germline V gene has CDR1 MNHEY and CDR2 SMNVEV (reference sequence). In DNA form, the CDR3 reads TGTGCCAGCAGTTTGGCAGCAGGACCCTACGAGCAGTACTTC. It specifies CASSLAAGPYEQYF.

The gene calls are TRBV2 and TRBJ2-5; 15 bases match TRBD2. V lost 4 bases, J lost 5 bases, and 5 bases stayed unmatched. CDR3 length equals 16 residues. The germline V gene has CDR1 SNHLY and CDR2 FYNNEI. The CDR3 nucleotides read TGTGCCAGCAGTGTTGGACTAGCGGGAGGGCCCGAGACCCAGTACTTC. This gives the protein CASSVGLAGGPETQYF.

The chain recombines TRBV6-1 with TRBJ2-1; tentatively, D is TRBD2 (5 bases). The CDR3 loop spans 16 amino acids. Deletions cut 0 bases from V and 6 bases from J, with 15 bases between. Germline V lookup: CDR1 MNHNS, CDR2 SASEGT. CDR3 residues: CASSEADGVGGNEQFF. CDR3 coding DNA: TGTGCCAGCAGTGAAGCAGACGGAGTTGGAGGCAATGAGCAGTTCTTC.

This clonotype was picked up a small number of times. V and J are TRBV20-1 and TRBJ1-2, with D possibly being TRBD1 (6 bases). From germline, CDR1 is DFQATT and CDR2 SNEGSKA (reference sequence). With 5 bases removed from V and 8 bases from J, the gap between germline ends came to 21 bases. CDR3 length: 14 amino acids. CDR3 sequence: CSAPNTGRWDGYTF. CDR3 bases: TGCAGTGCTCCCAACACAGGGCGGTGGGACGGCTACACCTTC.

In DNA, the CDR3 is TGTGCCAGCGGACGACCAGGGGTAGGCTACACCTTC. As protein: CASGRPGVGYTF. The rearrangement uses TRBV28 and TRBJ1-2, with a possible D match to TRBD1 (6 bases). This CDR3 spans 12 amino acids. Trimming took off 8 bases at V and 8 bases at J, with 15 bases between the two ends. Germline V gene sequence: CDR1 MDHEN, CDR2 SYDVKM.

This clonotype was counted only a few times. The CDR3 here is CASTWQAGDTQYF. For the CDR3, the DNA is TGTGCCAGCACGTGGCAGGCGGGAGATACGCAGTATTTT. The chain uses TRBV7-3 and TRBJ2-3; D is perhaps TRBD2 (5 bases). Germline V gives CDR1 SGHTA, CDR2 FQGTGA. The CDR3 is 13 residues long. The germline V and J ends were trimmed by 7 bases and 5 bases, with 13 bases remaining between them.

The V call is TRBV29-1, the J call TRBJ1-2, with D unresolved. The CDR3 loop spans 15 amino acids. Germline CDR1 SQVTM, CDR2 ANQGSEA. V lost 4 bases and J lost 0, with 15 bases in between. CDR3 in DNA: TGCAGCGTTGGAACGGCAGGACGAGCTAACTATGGCTACACCTTC. Protein product: CSVGTAGRANYGYTF.

This clonotype was picked up one time. The rearrangement links TRBV19 to TRBJ1-1; 9 bases align to TRBD1. The CDR3 length is 16 residues. Trimming cost V 5 bases and J 1 base; bases outside gene matches: 8. Germline V gene sequence: CDR1 LNHDA, CDR2 SQIVND (reference sequence). For the CDR3, the DNA is TGTGCCAGTAGTCCTCGGACAGGGGCAGGGAACACTGAAGCTTTCTTT. Translated: CASSPRTGAGNTEAFF.

The chain has TRBV6-2 or TRBV6-3 and TRBJ2-7; possibly TRBD2 for D (5 bases). V was trimmed by 0 bases and J by 3 bases, leaving 12 bases between them. The germline V gene encodes CDR1 MNHEY and CDR2 SVGEGT. There are 15 residues in the CDR3. The CDR3 sequence: CASSYSQTTIYEQYF. The DNA for the CDR3 is TGTGCCAGCAGTTACTCGCAGACTACCATCTACGAGCAGTACTTC.

This clonotype was detected only once. Relative to the germline gene, one junction end is altered; a read error may explain this. This chain uses TRBV7-7 with TRBJ2-5; D call uncertain. The CDR3 contains 15 residues. Per the germline V gene, CDR1 is SSHAT and CDR2 is FNYEAQ (reference sequence). The CDR3 bases are TGTGCTAGCAGCTTAGATATTTACTCCAGACCCCCCCAGTACTTC. This encodes CASSLDIYSRPPQYF.

This clonotype appeared a few times. The chain links TRBV19 to TRBJ2-1; D ambiguous. Germline V lookup: CDR1 LNHDA, CDR2 SQIVND (reference sequence). V dropped 4 bases and J dropped 0 bases, with 10 bases sitting between them. The CDR3 is made up of 15 amino acids. In nucleotides, the CDR3 is TGTGCCAGTAGTACCCGGACCGGCTCCTACAATGAGCAGTTCTTC. Translating gives CASSTRTGSYNEQFF.

The CDR3 is CASSSGTGPYEQYF. The CDR3 DNA is TGTGCCAGCAGTTCCGGGACAGGGCCCTACGAGCAGTACTTC. V gene TRBV7-2 combines with J gene TRBJ2-7, with 9 nucleotides matching TRBD1. V shed 6 bases and J 2 bases; nucleotides not matched to a gene: 5. CDR1 and CDR2 from the germline V gene are SGHTA and FQGNSA. The CDR3 has 14 residues.

The rearrangement links TRBV7-9 to TRBJ2-1, with 10 nucleotides matching TRBD2. Germline CDR1 reads SEHNR; CDR2 reads FQNEAQ (reference sequence). This CDR3 is 15 amino acids long. The junction had 0 bases not matched to a gene; V was cut back by 2 bases and J by 2 bases. As DNA, the CDR3 is TGTGCCAGCAGCTTACTAGCGGGGGCCTACAATGAGCAGTTCTTC. It yields the protein CASSLLAGAYNEQFF.

This clonotype was detected a few times. The V call is TRBV28, the J call TRBJ1-2, with D possibly TRBD1 on 5 matching bases. The germline CDR1 and CDR2 sequences are MDHEN and SYDVKM. Trimming left V 5 bases short and J 8 bases short, with 18 bases between. The CDR3 sequence is 14 residues long. The CDR3 nucleotides are TGTGCCAGCAGTACGGGGGGTGGGGCACTGGGCTACACCTTC. This encodes CASSTGGGALGYTF.

The chain couples TRBV20-1 to TRBJ2-3; D perhaps matches TRBD2 (5 bases). The CDR3 runs 14 residues. Germline V gene sequence: CDR1 DFQATT, CDR2 SNEGSKA (reference sequence). Trimming took off 2 bases at V and 1 base at J, with 10 bases between the two ends. The CDR3 loop reads CSARTRRGTDTQYF. The CDR3 DNA reads as TGCAGTGCTAGAACTAGACGGGGCACAGATACGCAGTATTTT.

The rearrangement uses TRBV10-3 and TRBJ1-1; D not resolved. The germline V gene encodes CDR1 ENHRY and CDR2 SYGVKD. Trimming took 0 bases from V and 5 from J, leaving 13 bases between them. The CDR3 loop spans 15 amino acids. The CDR3 loop reads CAISESAGGRTEAFF. Here the CDR3 DNA reads TGTGCCATCAGTGAGTCAGCGGGTGGGAGGACTGAAGCTTTCTTT.

The chain carries TRBV28 and TRBJ1-3; D gene uncertain. The germline V gene encodes CDR1 MDHEN and CDR2 SYDVKM. This CDR3 has 14 residues. With 5 bases removed from V and 1 base from J, the gap between germline ends came to 9 bases. In DNA, the CDR3 is TGTGCCAGCAGTACGACTCGGTCTGGAAACACCATATATTTT. This translates into CASSTTRSGNTIYF.

The chain couples TRBV7-8 to TRBJ1-2; no clear D gene. The V end lost 5 bases, the J end lost 8 bases, and 12 bases lay between the germline ends. The CDR3 consists of 12 residues. Germline V CDR1 and CDR2: SGHVS, FQNEAQ. The CDR3 DNA reads TGTGCCAGCAGCCCAAACTATGGGGGCTACACCTTC. Translated, it gives CASSPNYGGYTF.